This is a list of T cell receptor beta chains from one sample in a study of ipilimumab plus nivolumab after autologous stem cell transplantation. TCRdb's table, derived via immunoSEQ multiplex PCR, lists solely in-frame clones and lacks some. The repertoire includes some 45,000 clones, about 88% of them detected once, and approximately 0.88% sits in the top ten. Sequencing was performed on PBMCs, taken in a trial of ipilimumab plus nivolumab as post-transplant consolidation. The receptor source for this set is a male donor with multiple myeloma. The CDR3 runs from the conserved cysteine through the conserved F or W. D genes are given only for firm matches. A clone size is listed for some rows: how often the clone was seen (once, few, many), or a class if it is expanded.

CDR3nt: TGTGCCAGCAGCTTAGGTCAAGGGGGTCTCTACGAGCAGTACTTC
CDR3aa: CASSLGQGGLYEQYF
d_gene: .
j_gene: TRBJ2-7
v_gene: TRBV7-3
abundance: .

CDR3nt: TGTGCCAGCAGCGCCCTCCTGGACACTGAAGCTTTCTTT
CDR3aa: CASSALLDTEAFF
d_gene: .
j_gene: TRBJ1-1
v_gene: TRBV7-6
abundance: .

CDR3nt: TGTGCCAGCAGCTTAGAAGCAGGGAGCAATCAGCCCCAGCATTTT
CDR3aa: CASSLEAGSNQPQHF
d_gene: .
j_gene: TRBJ1-5
v_gene: TRBV7-2
abundance: .

CDR3nt: TGCGCCAGCAGCTTGGGCCCAGCGGGAGGGCCTTCCTACGAGCAGTACTTC
CDR3aa: CASSLGPAGGPSYEQYF
d_gene: TRBD2
j_gene: TRBJ2-7
v_gene: TRBV5-1
abundance: .

CDR3nt: TGCAGCGCATGGACTGGGGATGAAAAACTGTTTTTT
CDR3aa: CSAWTGDEKLFF
d_gene: .
j_gene: TRBJ1-4
v_gene: TRBV29-1
abundance: .

CDR3nt: TGCGCCAGCAGTGAGGGGGAATCACCCCTCCACTTT
CDR3aa: CASSEGESPLHF
d_gene: .
j_gene: TRBJ1-6
v_gene: TRBV10-1
abundance: .

CDR3nt: TGTGCCTGGAGTGAAAACACTGGACAGTTAAAAACGGGAGAGCAGTACTTC
CDR3aa: CAWSENTGQLKTGEQYF
d_gene: .
j_gene: TRBJ2-7
v_gene: TRBV30
abundance: .

CDR3nt: TGTGCCAGCAGTGGGATCTACGAGCAGTACTTC
CDR3aa: CASSGIYEQYF
d_gene: .
j_gene: TRBJ2-7
v_gene: TRBV6-1
abundance: .

CDR3nt: TGCGCCAGCAGCCGAGGACAGGGGGCATGGAATGAGCAGTTCTTC
CDR3aa: CASSRGQGAWNEQFF
d_gene: TRBD1
j_gene: TRBJ2-1
v_gene: TRBV4-1
abundance: medium-sized

CDR3nt: TGTGCCAGCAGCGTCGGGACAGGGGGAACTGAAGCTTTCTTT
CDR3aa: CASSVGTGGTEAFF
d_gene: TRBD1
j_gene: TRBJ1-1
v_gene: TRBV7-3
abundance: .

CDR3nt: TGTGCCAGCAGTTCGACAGGGGGGACTAATGAAAAACTGTTTTTT
CDR3aa: CASSSTGGTNEKLFF
d_gene: TRBD1
j_gene: TRBJ1-4
v_gene: TRBV27
abundance: .

CDR3nt: TGCGCCAGCAGCTCTGGACAGCAAGAGACCCAGTACTTC
CDR3aa: CASSSGQQETQYF
d_gene: .
j_gene: TRBJ2-5
v_gene: TRBV5-1
abundance: .

CDR3nt: TGTGCCAGCAGTTATGACCTTGGGGGCTCCTACGAGCAGTACTTC
CDR3aa: CASSYDLGGSYEQYF
d_gene: .
j_gene: TRBJ2-7
v_gene: TRBV6-5
abundance: .

CDR3nt: TGTGCCAGCAGCTTAAGGTATAAGGGTAGCGATGAGCAGTTCTTC
CDR3aa: CASSLRYKGSDEQFF
d_gene: .
j_gene: TRBJ2-1
v_gene: TRBV11-3
abundance: .

CDR3nt: TGTGCCAGCAGTGACCCCGGGACAGTCATCTACGAGCAGTACTTC
CDR3aa: CASSDPGTVIYEQYF
d_gene: TRBD1
j_gene: TRBJ2-7
v_gene: TRBV6-4
abundance: .

CDR3nt: TGTGCCAGCAGTTCCGAGACTAGCGGGGTCCTCTACGAGCAGTACTTC
CDR3aa: CASSSETSGVLYEQYF
d_gene: TRBD2
j_gene: TRBJ2-7
v_gene: TRBV6-5
abundance: .

CDR3nt: TGTGCCAGCAGTTTACAGTCACTCTCTGGAAACACCATATATTTT
CDR3aa: CASSLQSLSGNTIYF
d_gene: .
j_gene: TRBJ1-3
v_gene: TRBV28
abundance: .

CDR3nt: TGTGCCAGCACCCGGTCGGCTAGCGGGGTCCACAATGAGCAGTTCTTC
CDR3aa: CASTRSASGVHNEQFF
d_gene: TRBD2
j_gene: TRBJ2-1
v_gene: TRBV28
abundance: .

CDR3nt: TGTGCCAGCAGTTTAGCGGGACCCGAATACGAGCAGTACTTC
CDR3aa: CASSLAGPEYEQYF
d_gene: TRBD2
j_gene: TRBJ2-7
v_gene: TRBV2
abundance: .

CDR3nt: TGTGCCAGCAGTGACCGGGTCGGGAACACTGAAGCTTTCTTT
CDR3aa: CASSDRVGNTEAFF
d_gene: .
j_gene: TRBJ1-1
v_gene: TRBV2
abundance: .

CDR3nt: TGTGCCAGCAGCGATGCCCTACAGACTAGCACAGATACGCAGTATTTT
CDR3aa: CASSDALQTSTDTQYF
d_gene: .
j_gene: TRBJ2-3
v_gene: TRBV5-8
abundance: .

CDR3nt: TGTGCCAGCAGTGAAATAACTAGTGGGGAGGATACGCAGTATTTT
CDR3aa: CASSEITSGEDTQYF
d_gene: .
j_gene: TRBJ2-3
v_gene: TRBV25-1
abundance: .

CDR3nt: TGTGCCAGCAGCCCTGGCGCCGTCCGGAAGACCCAGTACTTC
CDR3aa: CASSPGAVRKTQYF
d_gene: .
j_gene: TRBJ2-5
v_gene: TRBV7-2
abundance: .

CDR3nt: TGTGCCAGCCGGGGACCCAGACTACACGGCTACACCTTC
CDR3aa: CASRGPRLHGYTF
d_gene: .
j_gene: TRBJ1-2
v_gene: TRBV6-5
abundance: once

CDR3nt: TGTGCCAGCAGCGTAGGGGGGCTGGGCACAGATACGCAGTATTTT
CDR3aa: CASSVGGLGTDTQYF
d_gene: .
j_gene: TRBJ2-3
v_gene: TRBV9
abundance: .

CDR3nt: TGTGCCTGGAGAGAGGACGGGGCGTGGACCCAGTACTTC
CDR3aa: CAWREDGAWTQYF
d_gene: .
j_gene: TRBJ2-5
v_gene: TRBV30
abundance: once

CDR3nt: TGCGCCAGCAGCTTATTGCAGGGTTCAGATACGCAGTATTTT
CDR3aa: CASSLLQGSDTQYF
d_gene: .
j_gene: TRBJ2-3
v_gene: TRBV5-1
abundance: .

CDR3nt: TGTGCCAGCAGCTTGAACTCTGGGGCCAACGTCCTGACTTTC
CDR3aa: CASSLNSGANVLTF
d_gene: .
j_gene: TRBJ2-6
v_gene: TRBV6-6
abundance: few

CDR3nt: TGTGCCAGTACCACCCCGGACAGGGGGCGTCAGCCCCAGCATTTT
CDR3aa: CASTTPDRGRQPQHF
d_gene: TRBD1
j_gene: TRBJ1-5
v_gene: TRBV19
abundance: few

CDR3nt: TGTGCCAGCAGCTTGGGTGCGGCGTTCTCCTACGAGCAGTACTTC
CDR3aa: CASSLGAAFSYEQYF
d_gene: .
j_gene: TRBJ2-7
v_gene: TRBV7-2
abundance: .

CDR3nt: TGTGCCAGCAGCTTAGTTGGGGGTCAGCCCCAGCATTTT
CDR3aa: CASSLVGGQPQHF
d_gene: .
j_gene: TRBJ1-5
v_gene: TRBV7-3
abundance: few

CDR3nt: TGTGCCAGTAGAACTAGGACAGGGGGCGTCCACGAGCAGTACTTC
CDR3aa: CASRTRTGGVHEQYF
d_gene: TRBD1
j_gene: TRBJ2-7
v_gene: TRBV19
abundance: .

CDR3nt: TGCGCCAGCAGCTTGGAGCCCGGGACAGCAGATACGCAGTATTTT
CDR3aa: CASSLEPGTADTQYF
d_gene: TRBD1
j_gene: TRBJ2-3
v_gene: TRBV5-1
abundance: .

CDR3nt: TGTGCCAGCAGCGTCGCCCGGGACAGCTATGGCTACACCTTC
CDR3aa: CASSVARDSYGYTF
d_gene: TRBD1
j_gene: TRBJ1-2
v_gene: TRBV9
abundance: .

CDR3nt: TGTGCCAGCAGCTTAAGGGTCTCGCAAGAGACCCAGTACTTC
CDR3aa: CASSLRVSQETQYF
d_gene: .
j_gene: TRBJ2-5
v_gene: TRBV5-8
abundance: .

CDR3nt: TGCGCCAGCAGTCCCAATTTAAGGGGTTACGAGCAGTACTTC
CDR3aa: CASSPNLRGYEQYF
d_gene: .
j_gene: TRBJ2-7
v_gene: TRBV23-1
abundance: .

CDR3nt: TGCGCCAGCAGTGAAAGGGTTTCCTACGAGCAGTACTTC
CDR3aa: CASSERVSYEQYF
d_gene: .
j_gene: TRBJ2-7
v_gene: TRBV10-1
abundance: .

CDR3nt: TGCGCCAGCAGCCTCTACAGGGACTCTGGAAACACCATATATTTT
CDR3aa: CASSLYRDSGNTIYF
d_gene: .
j_gene: TRBJ1-3
v_gene: TRBV4-3
abundance: .

CDR3nt: TGTGCCACCGCCGGGCCTTACGGAGCTAGCACAGATACGCAGTATTTT
CDR3aa: CATAGPYGASTDTQYF
d_gene: .
j_gene: TRBJ2-3
v_gene: TRBV15
abundance: .

CDR3nt: TGTGCCAGCAGTTTTATCGGGGAAGCCAAAAACATTCAGTACTTC
CDR3aa: CASSFIGEAKNIQYF
d_gene: .
j_gene: TRBJ2-4
v_gene: TRBV27
abundance: .

CDR3nt: TGTGCCAGTGAGCCTCCGGGACAGGGCCCCTACGAGCAGTACTTC
CDR3aa: CASEPPGQGPYEQYF
d_gene: TRBD1
j_gene: TRBJ2-7
v_gene: TRBV28
abundance: .

CDR3nt: TGTGCCAGCAGTGAATATATCGAAAAACTGTTTTTT
CDR3aa: CASSEYIEKLFF
d_gene: .
j_gene: TRBJ1-4
v_gene: TRBV25-1
abundance: once

CDR3nt: TGCGCCAGCAGCTTAACCCCCGGACAGTTGATCTATGGCTACACCTTC
CDR3aa: CASSLTPGQLIYGYTF
d_gene: .
j_gene: TRBJ1-2
v_gene: TRBV5-1
abundance: .

CDR3nt: TGTGCCAGCAGCGTGGACCGTTTCGCTGAAGCTTTCTTT
CDR3aa: CASSVDRFAEAFF
d_gene: .
j_gene: TRBJ1-1
v_gene: TRBV9
abundance: .

CDR3nt: TGTGCCATCAGTGCCAGGGGGAATGAAAAACTGTTTTTT
CDR3aa: CAISARGNEKLFF
d_gene: TRBD1
j_gene: TRBJ1-4
v_gene: TRBV10-3
abundance: .

CDR3nt: TGCGCCAGCAGCCCCAACTTGAACACCGGGGAGCTGTTTTTT
CDR3aa: CASSPNLNTGELFF
d_gene: .
j_gene: TRBJ2-2
v_gene: TRBV4-1
abundance: .

CDR3nt: TGTGCCAGCAGCGCCCGAGGGCGGGGGGGCACAGATACGCAGTATTTT
CDR3aa: CASSARGRGGTDTQYF
d_gene: TRBD2
j_gene: TRBJ2-3
v_gene: TRBV9
abundance: .

CDR3nt: TGTGCCAGCAGGGGGACAGTCTCTGGAAACACCATATATTTT
CDR3aa: CASRGTVSGNTIYF
d_gene: TRBD1
j_gene: TRBJ1-3
v_gene: TRBV6-1
abundance: .

CDR3nt: TGTGCCAGCAGTTATGGGCCGGCTGAAAAACTGTTTTTT
CDR3aa: CASSYGPAEKLFF
d_gene: .
j_gene: TRBJ1-4
v_gene: TRBV6-6
abundance: once

CDR3nt: TGTGCCTGGAGCGCAGGGGGCAATCAGCCCCAGCATTTT
CDR3aa: CAWSAGGNQPQHF
d_gene: .
j_gene: TRBJ1-5
v_gene: TRBV30
abundance: .

CDR3nt: TGTGCCAGCAGCCCGGCCTACCTCGGGGGCTACACCTTC
CDR3aa: CASSPAYLGGYTF
d_gene: .
j_gene: TRBJ1-2
v_gene: TRBV7-9
abundance: few

CDR3nt: TGTGCCAGCAGAACCAGGGTATTTGGAAACACCATATATTTT
CDR3aa: CASRTRVFGNTIYF
d_gene: .
j_gene: TRBJ1-3
v_gene: TRBV6-4
abundance: .

CDR3nt: TGTGCCAGCAGTGAACAAGGGGGCGCGTCGCCTGAAAAACTGTTTTTT
CDR3aa: CASSEQGGASPEKLFF
d_gene: TRBD1
j_gene: TRBJ1-4
v_gene: TRBV2
abundance: .

CDR3nt: TGTGCCAGCAGCGTAGAGGCGGCTAGCGGGGAGCAGTACTTC
CDR3aa: CASSVEAASGEQYF
d_gene: TRBD2
j_gene: TRBJ2-7
v_gene: TRBV9
abundance: .

CDR3nt: TGTGCCAGTAGTATCGGACAGGGGGGGGATACGCAGTATTTT
CDR3aa: CASSIGQGGDTQYF
d_gene: TRBD1
j_gene: TRBJ2-3
v_gene: TRBV19
abundance: .

CDR3nt: TGTGCCAGCTCACCACTAAGTATGGCTGAAGCTTTCTTT
CDR3aa: CASSPLSMAEAFF
d_gene: .
j_gene: TRBJ1-1
v_gene: TRBV18
abundance: few

CDR3nt: TGCGCCAGCAGCATATCGGGACTAGGAGGCTACAATGAGCAGTTCTTC
CDR3aa: CASSISGLGGYNEQFF
d_gene: TRBD2
j_gene: TRBJ2-1
v_gene: TRBV5-1
abundance: .

CDR3nt: TGTGCCAGCAGCTTAGTATTGGACAGGAACTATGGCTACACCTTC
CDR3aa: CASSLVLDRNYGYTF
d_gene: TRBD1
j_gene: TRBJ1-2
v_gene: TRBV7-9
abundance: .

CDR3nt: TGCGCCAGCAGCTTGGCAGGGGGCGCCCTCTACGAGCAGTACTTC
CDR3aa: CASSLAGGALYEQYF
d_gene: TRBD1
j_gene: TRBJ2-7
v_gene: TRBV5-1
abundance: .